This T cell receptor beta chain was recorded in a study of beta chain features in type 1 diabetes. General study points: Moderately but significantly shorter TCRB CDR3s were found in Type 1 diabetes patients in all four CD4+ subsets. Any HLA effect on TCRB rearrangement was left unresolved by small sub-analyses.

With 7 bases removed from V and 0 bases from J, the gap between germline ends came to 7 bases. The CDR3 totals 14 residues. Looked up from germline, CDR1 is SNHLY and CDR2 is FYNNEI. Investigators reverse transcribed all isolated RNA, so they sequenced expressed TCRB transcripts. Read counts averaged roughly 3.7 million for samples of naive, central memory and regulatory T cells. This table comes from immunoSEQ multiplex PCR, and its TCRdb copy is limited to in-frame clones, with some not included. The sample carries 680,000 or so clones, about an eighth recorded once. This clone has just a few counts. The antigen remains unidentified.

The sequence was obtained from a young man with type 1 diabetes. The chain carries TRBV2 and TRBJ2-6, with D unresolved. The source material was naive CD4+ T cells from blood. CDR3 amino acids: CASIENSGANVLTF. DNA for the CDR3: TGTGCCAGCATCGAGAACTCTGGGGCCAACGTCCTGACTTTC. The variable domain in full, completed from reference TRBV2 and TRBJ2-6, reads EPEVTQTPSHQVTQMGQEVILRCVPISNHLYFYWYRQILGQKVEFLVSFYNNEISEKSEIFDDQFSVERPDGSNFTLKIRSTKLEDSAMYFCASIENSGANVLTFGAGSRLTVL.